This T cell receptor beta chain is from a study of CD8 T cell repertoires and HIV-1 epitope variants (dated by TCRdb to about 2020). Regarding the study in general: Twenty-five peptides representing autologous and known Gag and Nef epitope variants were each used to stimulate T cells in separate culture wells. Control conditions included a CMV, EBV and flu peptide pool, the Ebola AY9 epitope as negative control, and a no-peptide well. The epitopes tested were three Gag epitope families plus Nef HW9 and YT9. Using the EasySep Human T Cell Enrichment Kit, T cells were enriched and then co-cultured with an equal number of autologous T cell-negative cells acting as antigen-presenting cells. The cultures were grown for 10 days in IMDM with gentamicin, and half of the media was changed on days 3 and 7 with IL-2, IL-7 and IL-15 added. An aliquot of 1M T cells was set aside as an uncultured baseline condition, separate from the approximately 91 T cell cultures. Running each culture condition in triplicate, except for one peptide done in duplicate, gave a total of 80 to 95 T cell cultures.

Paper-wide results and their limitations: Four to six clonotypes recognized the Nef KF9 family and one clonotype recognized the HW9 family, while no responses were seen to the TAALDMSHF plasma variant. Fewer than ten antigen-specific TCR beta clonotypes were identified, of which more than five appeared to be cross-reactive for autologous or known escape epitope variants. The assay identified only TCR beta chains and indicated proliferation to antigen, not T cell function or cytokine profile.

In the germline V gene, CDR1 corresponds to SNHLY and CDR2 to FYNNEI. The V and J ends are trimmed by 3 bases and 3 bases, leaving 23 bases between them. From the cysteine through the phenylalanine, the CDR3 covers 18 amino acids. The only DNA kept is the CDR3, 54 bases in frame from the first base. To note about this clone: No antigen is known for it. No much larger clonotype is one base removed from it; base qualities were not supplied.

The EasySep Human CD8+ T Cell Enrichment Kit was used on day 10 to isolate CD8+ T cells from every culture. Sequencing of TCR beta CDR3 regions was performed at survey depth on the immunoSEQ platform. The QIAamp DNA micro kit was used to extract genomic DNA from every cultured and uncultured CD8+ T cell population. The published analysis was carried out like this. Samples with fewer than 5,000 productive reads were excluded, which removed about 7% of the roughly 80 HIV peptide-stimulated cultures. Sequences were trimmed to CDR3 by a MANAFEST web app, and nonproductive sequences, CDR3s under 5 amino acids, and sequences not starting with C or ending with F/W were removed. For a clonotype to count as antigen-specific, the clonotype had to expand relative to the no-peptide control in at least 2 of 3 replicates at FDR 0.01, and only within one epitope family. A specific clonotype also had to show a frequency at least fivefold higher than in wells stimulated with peptides from other epitope families. The clones in this table, taken by TCRdb from immuneACCESS, are in-frame only. Not every clone is retained; where verified, under half of the shortfall comes from an unresolved V gene, and the cause of the rest is unknown. D and trimming come from the DNA, and the V and J calls and clone size come from that table. Within this sample are roughly 5,300 clones, with about 67% of them counted one time only. 42% of the sample is in the top ten clones.

The rearrangement joined TRBV2 to TRBJ1-2; the D segment cannot be called with confidence. Sequencing was carried out using cultured CD8+ T cells derived from PBMCs. This TCR was recovered from a male donor with HIV. The base sequence is TGTGCCAGCAGTGAGATAGGGAACAGCAAAAAAACTTACTATGGCTACACCTTC. It codes for CASSEIGNSKKTYYGYTF. With the portions outside the CDR3 filled from the reference TRBV2 and TRBJ1-2 genes, the complete variable region becomes EPEVTQTPSHQVTQMGQEVILRCVPISNHLYFYWYRQILGQKVEFLVSFYNNEISEKSEIFDDQFSVERPDGSNFTLKIRSTKLEDSAMYFCASSEIGNSKKTYYGYTFGSGTRLTVV.